These 8 T cell receptor beta chains originate from one sample sequenced in a study of blood T cell repertoires in COVID-19. Assay: immunoSEQ multiplex PCR; the TCRdb copy retains only in-frame clones and omits some. The data show 120,000 or so clones, 80% to 90% seen once. The sequenced sample consisted of peripheral blood. Receptors were obtained from a man between 70 and 80 years old with active or convalescent COVID-19.

The V gene is TRBV5-8, the J gene TRBJ2-7; possibly TRBD1 for D (6 bases). With 5 bases removed from V and 4 bases from J, the gap between germline ends came to 19 bases. The CDR3 spans 15 residues. Germline V lookup: CDR1 SGHTS, CDR2 YDEGEE. This CDR3 reads CASRSRQAVVYEQYF. The CDR3 nucleotides read TGTGCCAGCAGAAGCCGACAGGCCGTAGTATACGAGCAGTACTTC.

The V gene is TRBV21-1, the J gene TRBJ2-5; no check of the table's D call, TRBD1, against the DNA was made. TRBV21-1 is designated a pseudogene. This CDR3 is built from 17 residues. The CDR3, as DNA: TGTGCCAGCAGCAAAGACGTGATGCAGGGCGGCGAAGAGACCCAGTACTTC. Its protein is CASSKDVMQGGEETQYF.

This clone was counted only a few times. The rearrangement joins TRBV27 to TRBJ2-1; 8 bases fit TRBD1. Germline V CDR1 and CDR2: MNHEY, SMNVEV (reference sequence). This CDR3 spans 14 amino acids. Trimming took 5 bases from V and 7 from J; bases not matched to a gene: 7. In DNA, the CDR3 is TGTGCCAGCAGTACACGACAGGGGAGGAATGAGCAGTTCTTC. It specifies CASSTRQGRNEQFF.

This clone has just one count. V gene TRBV7-9 combines with J gene TRBJ2-7; D is perhaps TRBD1 (7 bases). V lost 0 bases to trimming and J lost 2 bases, with 11 bases between them. Germline CDR1 and CDR2: SEHNR and FQNEAQ (reference sequence). The CDR3 runs to 15 residues. The CDR3 nucleotides are TGTGCCAGCAGCTTAGCTCCAGGGGGGACCTACGAGCAGTACTTC. Protein sequence: CASSLAPGGTYEQYF.

The chain employs TRBV11-2 and TRBJ2-1; D is possibly TRBD1 (5 bases). V gave up 3 bases and J gave up 0 bases, with 9 bases separating them. This CDR3 is built from 15 residues. Germline V gene lookup returns CDR1 SGHAT and CDR2 FQNNGV. As DNA, the CDR3 is TGTGCCAGCAGCTTGCAGGGAAGCTCCTACAATGAGCAGTTCTTC. Translation: CASSLQGSSYNEQFF.

The chain joins TRBV7-2 to TRBJ1-1, with unresolved D. CDR1 is SGHTA, CDR2 FQGNSA, per germline. Deletions cut 8 bases from V and 1 base from J, with 11 bases between. This CDR3 region has 13 residues. In DNA form, the CDR3 reads TGTGCCAGCTTATCGCAGGCGAACACTGAAGCTTTCTTT. Its protein product is CASLSQANTEAFF.

This clone appeared once. The chain combines TRBV19 with TRBJ1-3; the D gene is possibly TRBD1 (6 bases). V was clipped by 6 bases and J by 0 bases, with 15 bases between them. Looked up from germline, CDR1 is LNHDA and CDR2 is SQIVND (reference sequence). The CDR3 is 16 amino acids. This CDR3 reads CASSPQDSFSGNTIYF. CDR3 coding DNA: TGTGCCAGTAGCCCCCAGGACAGCTTCTCTGGAAACACCATATATTTT.

This chain connects TRBV10-3 to TRBJ2-7, with D unresolved. The germline V and J ends were trimmed by 7 bases and 0 bases, with 10 bases remaining between them. Germline CDR1 and CDR2: ENHRY and SYGVKD. This CDR3 is 13 amino acids long. The CDR3 reads CAITTDSSYEQYF. In DNA, the CDR3 is TGTGCCATCACTACAGATTCCTCCTACGAGCAGTACTTC.